The next 19 T cell receptor beta chains were all read from a single sample in a study of post-analysis software for immune sequencing data. TCR beta libraries were prepared from cDNA with unique molecular identifiers. TCRdb re-called the PCR reads through MiXCR, storing one row per CDR3 protein. The data contain about 820,000 distinct CDR3 sequences, about 50% of them singletons. For these receptors, no antigen is known. Whole-study results and caveats: Higher frequency in patients than in controls was seen for about five TRBV segments, with TRBV5-6, TRBV5-1 and TRBV20-1 among them.

The specimen was blood. The receptor set was obtained from a girl aged 10 to 17 with multiple sclerosis.

The genes are TRBV2 and TRBJ2-5, with D uncertain. V lost 0 bases and J lost 1, with 12 bases in between. The germline gives CDR1 SNHLY, CDR2 FYNNEI. The CDR3 has 16 amino acids. CDR3 DNA: TGTGCCAGCAGTGAAGCGCTTTCCAAGGCCCAAGAGACCCAGTACTTC. Its translation: CASSEALSKAQETQYF. Full variable domain (outside the CDR3, taken from reference TRBV2 and TRBJ2-5): EPEVTQTPSHQVTQMGQEVILRCVPISNHLYFYWYRQILGQKVEFLVSFYNNEISEKSEIFDDQFSVERPDGSNFTLKIRSTKLEDSAMYFCASSEALSKAQETQYFGPGTRLLVL.

The rearrangement uses TRBV7-9 and TRBJ2-3; 15 nucleotides agree with TRBD2. Germline-derived CDR1 and CDR2 are SEHNR and FQNEAQ (reference sequence). CDR3 size: 17 residues. V lost 4 bases and J lost 4; bases outside the gene matches: 6. CDR3 sequence: CASSSGLAGGLADTQYF. The CDR3 DNA follows: TGTGCCAGCAGCTCCGGACTAGCGGGAGGGCTCGCAGATACGCAGTATTTT. Looking up the rest from reference TRBV7-9 and TRBJ2-3 gives the full variable domain: DTGVSQNPRHKITKRGQNVTFRCDPISEHNRLYWYRQTLGQGPEFLTYFQNEAQLEKSRLLSDRFSAERPKGSFSTLEIQRTEQGDSAMYLCASSSGLAGGLADTQYFGPGTRLTVL.

The rearrangement links TRBV5-1 to TRBJ2-4; 10 bases align to TRBD1. Per germline, CDR1 SGHRS and CDR2 YFSETQ. V dropped 4 bases and J dropped 7; count of bases not matched to a gene: 5. CDR3 length equals 14 residues. CDR3 DNA sequence: TGCGCCAGCAGCCGGGGACAGGGGCGGAACATTCAGTACTTC. As protein: CASSRGQGRNIQYF.

The J gene is TRBJ1-1, the V gene TRBV7-2; D is possibly TRBD1 (5 bases). The CDR3 has 15 residues. Germline lookup yields CDR1 SGHTA and CDR2 FQGNSA. The V end was cut by 7 bases, the J end by 4 bases, with 19 bases between. CDR3 sequence: CASTFDSSMSTEAFF. CDR3 DNA: TGTGCCAGCACCTTTGACAGCTCTATGAGCACTGAAGCTTTCTTT.

The chain couples TRBV14 to TRBJ2-1, with 12 bases identical to TRBD2. Germline V CDR1 and CDR2: SGHDN, FVKESK. The trim removed 4 bases at V and 9 bases at J, leaving 10 bases unmatched. The CDR3 length is 16 residues. The CDR3 here is CASSRGLAGWAFEQFF. The DNA of the CDR3 is TGTGCCAGCAGCCGTGGACTAGCGGGATGGGCGTTTGAGCAGTTCTTC.

The rearrangement uses TRBV12-5 and TRBJ2-3; 9 positions agree with TRBD1. The CDR3 length is 15 residues. From germline, CDR1 is LGHNT and CDR2 FRNRAP. The ends lost 1 base at V and 2 bases at J; junction bases unmatched: 1. Here the CDR3 reads CASGLGTGDTDTQYF. The CDR3, as DNA: TGTGCTAGTGGTTTGGGGACAGGGGACACAGATACGCAGTATTTT.

This clonotype was seen a few times. The chain carries TRBV4-1 and TRBJ2-3, with unresolved D. Trimming shortened V by 2 bases and J by 6 bases, and 12 bases separated the two germline ends. CDR1 and CDR2 from the germline V gene are MGHRA and YSYEKL. The CDR3 spans 14 residues. CDR3 loop: CASSQPPGGDTQYF. CDR3 bases: TGCGCCAGCAGCCAACCACCTGGTGGTGATACGCAGTATTTT.

This clonotype has just a few counts. The rearrangement uses TRBV12-3 or TRBV12-4 and TRBJ1-5; D perhaps matches TRBD1 (6 bases). The CDR3 covers 15 residues. V was shortened by 1 base and J by 5 bases, with 12 bases between the two germline ends. The DNA for the CDR3 is TGTGCCAGCAGTTTAGGGGGGCTTGGCGATCAGCCCCAGCATTTT. This gives the protein CASSLGGLGDQPQHF.

This clonotype was seen just once. The V gene is TRBV7-2, the J gene TRBJ2-5, with D unclear. Between the trimmed V and J ends, which lost 1 base and 5 bases, there was a span of 17 bases. The CDR3 totals 16 residues. Germline V gene sequence: CDR1 SGHTA, CDR2 FQGNSA. CDR3 region: CASSLVVSPSGETQYF. The CDR3 DNA reads as TGTGCCAGCAGCTTAGTTGTGTCTCCGTCCGGGGAGACCCAGTACTTC.

The CDR3: CASSLEGEPGELFF. CDR3 DNA sequence: TGTGCCAGCAGCTTAGAAGGGGAACCCGGGGAGCTGTTTTTT. The chain couples TRBV7-2 to TRBJ2-2, with D possibly matching TRBD1 (5 bases). The V end lost 1 base, the J end lost 6 bases, and 9 bases lay between the germline ends. This CDR3 is built from 14 residues. Germline CDR1 is SGHTA and CDR2 is FQGNSA.

This clonotype was seen a handful of times. The rearrangement joins TRBV20-1 to TRBJ2-7; 9 bases align to TRBD2. Germline trimming cut 4 bases from V and 2 bases from J; bases unmatched to any gene: 3. The CDR3 spans 13 residues. Germline lookup yields CDR1 DFQATT and CDR2 SNEGSKA (reference sequence). CDR3 amino acids: CSATLAGPYEQYF. The CDR3 coding sequence is TGCAGTGCTACTCTAGCGGGACCCTACGAGCAGTACTTC.

There are a few counts of this clonotype. The chain recombines TRBV6-6 with TRBJ2-4; 9 bases map to TRBD2. The CDR3 is made up of 15 amino acids. V gave up 10 bases and J gave up 13 bases; unmatched junction bases: 20. The germline V gene has CDR1 MNHNY and CDR2 SVGAGI (reference sequence). CDR3 protein: CATHAQRGAPARQYF. CDR3 nucleotides: TGTGCCACCCATGCCCAGCGGGGGGCCCCCGCGAGGCAGTACTTC.

There are a few counts of this clonotype. The V gene is TRBV6-1, the J gene TRBJ2-7; unclear D gene. Deletions cut 2 bases from V and 2 bases from J, with 13 bases between. Germline loops: CDR1 MNHNS, CDR2 SASEGT. The CDR3 is 15 amino acids. In DNA, the CDR3 is TGTGCCAGCAGTGAAAGGTGGTTGGAACCCTACGAGCAGTACTTC. Its translation: CASSERWLEPYEQYF.

A word on this clonotype: One junction end disagrees with the germline gene, perhaps due to a read error. This chain's CDR3 is CSARGAGGPVDTQYF. In DNA, the CDR3 is TGCAGTGCCAGAGGGGCGGGAGGGCCAGTAGATACGCAGTATTTT. The rearrangement links TRBV20-1 to TRBJ2-3, with 9 bases identical to TRBD2. The CDR3 sequence is 15 residues long. Germline CDR1 DFQATT, CDR2 SNEGSKA (reference sequence).

The chain employs TRBV10-3 and TRBJ2-3; TRBD1 matches 8 bases. CDR1 and CDR2 from the germline V gene are ENHRY and SYGVKD. The CDR3 is 14 amino acids. Germline trimming cut 6 bases from V and 4 bases from J; bases unmatched to any gene: 6. CDR3 region: CAIRRQGMADTQYF. In DNA form, the CDR3 reads TGTGCCATCAGGAGACAGGGGATGGCAGATACGCAGTATTTT.

V usage is TRBV9 and J usage is TRBJ2-1; D not certain. Germline values: CDR1 SGDLS, CDR2 YYNGEE. The V end lost 2 bases, the J end lost 2 bases, and 8 bases lay between the germline ends. CDR3 size: 14 residues. CDR3 region: CASSVAVTYNEQFF. The CDR3 nucleotides are TGTGCCAGCAGCGTGGCGGTGACCTACAATGAGCAGTTCTTC.

The rearrangement joins TRBV29-1 to TRBJ2-5; TRBD1 matches at 12 bases. The germline gives CDR1 SQVTM, CDR2 ANQGSEA. The CDR3 runs to 13 residues. The junction had 4 bases not matched to a gene; V was cut back by 7 bases and J by 4 bases. This chain's CDR3 is CSAPGQGAETQYF. CDR3 nucleotides: TGCAGCGCCCCGGGACAGGGGGCAGAGACCCAGTACTTC.

This clonotype was counted only a few times. This sequence joins TRBV12-3 or TRBV12-4 and TRBJ2-1; TRBD1 might be the D (7 bases). V was clipped by 6 bases and J by 5 bases, with 23 bases between them. This CDR3 is 17 amino acids long. CDR3 in amino acids: CASSHYAPFRGDNEQFF. CDR3 in DNA: TGTGCCAGCAGCCATTACGCCCCGTTCAGGGGGGACAATGAGCAGTTCTTC.

Here the CDR3 DNA reads TGTGCCAGCAGCTTTGGGGGGGATGCCTACGAGCAGTACTTC. Its protein is CASSFGGDAYEQYF. The J gene is TRBJ2-4, the V gene TRBV5-5, with TRBD2 matching over 7 bases. Near its end, the DNA agrees better with TRBJ2-7, so the J call may be wrong. The CDR3 extends over 14 amino acids. The germline CDR1 and CDR2 sequences are SGHKS and YYEKEE (reference sequence).